Reported below is one TCR beta chain. Its antigen is not identified. The record originates from a study of shared clonotypes between healthy human individuals. About the research overall: The plates for each donor numbered three CD4 naive, three CD4 memory, two CD8 naive and one CD8 memory. Study results and caveats: Despite large depth, sorted-subset datasets appeared incompletely sequenced.

This CDR3 contains 15 residues. The germline gives CDR1 SGHNT, CDR2 YYREEE (reference sequence). The ends lost 4 bases at V and 3 bases at J; junction bases unmatched: 6. Using immunoSEQ multiplex PCR, the repertoire was profiled, and TCRdb retains in-frame clones only, with some absent. The data show about 1,500,000 clones, roughly 96% seen once. This sequence joins TRBV5-4 and TRBJ2-7, with 11 bases lining up with TRBD2. Sequenced input: naive CD4+ T cells sorted from blood. Subset here: CD45RA+ positively selected. The source is a man aged 25 to 45 in good health. The CDR3: CASSTTSGDNYEQYF. The CDR3 nucleotides read TGTGCCAGCAGCACGACTAGCGGGGATAACTACGAGCAGTACTTC.